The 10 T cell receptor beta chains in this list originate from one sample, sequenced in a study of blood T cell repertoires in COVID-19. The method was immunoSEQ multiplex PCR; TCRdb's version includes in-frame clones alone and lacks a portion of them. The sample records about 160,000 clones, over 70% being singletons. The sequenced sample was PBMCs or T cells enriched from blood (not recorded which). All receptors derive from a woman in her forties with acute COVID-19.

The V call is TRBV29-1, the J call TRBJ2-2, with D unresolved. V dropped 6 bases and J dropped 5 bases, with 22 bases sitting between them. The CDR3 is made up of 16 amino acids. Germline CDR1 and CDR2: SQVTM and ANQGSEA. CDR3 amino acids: CSVTTHADISTGELFF. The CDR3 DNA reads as TGCAGCGTCACAACCCACGCCGACATTTCTACCGGGGAGCTGTTTTTT.

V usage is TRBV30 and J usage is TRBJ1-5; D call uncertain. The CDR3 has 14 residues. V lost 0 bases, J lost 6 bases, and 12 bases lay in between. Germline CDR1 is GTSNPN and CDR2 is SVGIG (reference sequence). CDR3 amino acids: CAWSVNANIQPQHF. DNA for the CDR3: TGTGCCTGGAGTGTTAATGCCAACATTCAGCCCCAGCATTTT.

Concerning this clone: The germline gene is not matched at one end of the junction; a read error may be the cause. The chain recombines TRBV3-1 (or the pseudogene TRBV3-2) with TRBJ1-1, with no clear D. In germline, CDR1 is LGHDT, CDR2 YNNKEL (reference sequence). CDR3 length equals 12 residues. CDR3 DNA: TGTGCCAGCAGCCAAGATCTTATAGCGCGAGTCTTT. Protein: CASSQDLIARVF.

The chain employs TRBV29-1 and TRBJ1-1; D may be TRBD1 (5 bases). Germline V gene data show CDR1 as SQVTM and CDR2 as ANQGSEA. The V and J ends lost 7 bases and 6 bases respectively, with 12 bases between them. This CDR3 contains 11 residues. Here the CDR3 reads CSAGGDPEAFF. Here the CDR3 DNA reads TGCAGCGCTGGAGGGGACCCTGAAGCTTTCTTT. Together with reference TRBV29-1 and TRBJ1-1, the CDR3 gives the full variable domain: SAVISQKPSRDICQRGTSLTIQCQVDSQVTMMFWYRQQPGQSLTLIATANQGSEATYESGFVIDKFPISRPNLTFSTLTVSNMSPEDSSIYLCSAGGDPEAFFGQGTRLTVV.

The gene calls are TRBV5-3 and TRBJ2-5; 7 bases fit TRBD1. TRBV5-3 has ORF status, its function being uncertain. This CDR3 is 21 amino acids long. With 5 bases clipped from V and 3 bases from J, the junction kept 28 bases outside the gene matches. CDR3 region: CARSSTGTERTNPILKETQYF. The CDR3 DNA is TGTGCCAGAAGTTCGACCGGGACAGAGCGAACTAATCCGATATTGAAAGAGACCCAGTACTTC.

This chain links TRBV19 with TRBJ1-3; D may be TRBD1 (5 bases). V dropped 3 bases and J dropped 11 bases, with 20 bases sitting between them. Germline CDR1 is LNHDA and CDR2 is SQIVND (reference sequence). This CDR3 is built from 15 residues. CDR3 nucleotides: TGTGCCAGTAGTATCACCGCAGGGATCGGATACGCCATATATTTT. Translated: CASSITAGIGYAIYF.

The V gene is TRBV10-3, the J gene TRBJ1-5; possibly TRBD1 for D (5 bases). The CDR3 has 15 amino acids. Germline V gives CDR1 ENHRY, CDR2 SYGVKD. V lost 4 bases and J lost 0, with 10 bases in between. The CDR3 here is CAISAGRDSNQPQHF. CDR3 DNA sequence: TGTGCCATCAGTGCAGGGAGGGATAGCAATCAGCCCCAGCATTTT.

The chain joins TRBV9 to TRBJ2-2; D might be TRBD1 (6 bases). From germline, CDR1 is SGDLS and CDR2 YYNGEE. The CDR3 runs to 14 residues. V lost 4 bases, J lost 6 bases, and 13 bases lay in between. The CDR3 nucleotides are TGTGCCAGCAGCCCTACAGGGTATCCCGGGGAGCTGTTTTTT. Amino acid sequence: CASSPTGYPGELFF. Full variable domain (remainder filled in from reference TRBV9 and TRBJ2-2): DSGVTQTPKHLITATGQRVTLRCSPRSGDLSVYWYQQSLDQGLQFLIQYYNGEERAKGNILERFSAQQFPDLHSELNLSSLELGDSALYFCASSPTGYPGELFFGEGSRLTVL.

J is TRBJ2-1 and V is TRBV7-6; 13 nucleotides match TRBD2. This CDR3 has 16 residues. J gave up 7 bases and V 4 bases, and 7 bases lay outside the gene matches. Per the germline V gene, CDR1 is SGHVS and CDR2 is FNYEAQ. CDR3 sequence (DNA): TGTGCCAGCAGCTATAGGACTAGCGGGAGTAAAAATGAGCAGTTCTTC. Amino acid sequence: CASSYRTSGSKNEQFF.

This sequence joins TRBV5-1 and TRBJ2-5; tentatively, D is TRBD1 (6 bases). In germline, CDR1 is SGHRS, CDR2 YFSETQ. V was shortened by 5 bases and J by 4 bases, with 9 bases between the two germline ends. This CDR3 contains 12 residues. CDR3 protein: CASRQGSETQYF. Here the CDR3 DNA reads TGCGCCAGCAGACAGGGCTCAGAGACCCAGTACTTC. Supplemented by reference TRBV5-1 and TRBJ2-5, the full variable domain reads KAGVTQTPRYLIKTRGQQVTLSCSPISGHRSVSWYQQTPGQGLQFLFEYFSETQRNKGNFPGRFSGRQFSNSRSEMNVSTLELGDSALYLCASRQGSETQYFGPGTRLLVL.